A selection of T cell receptor beta chains follows, all from one sample in a study of patients and donors after allogeneic stem cell transplantation. TCRdb ran MiXCR on the RT-PCR reads and lists one entry per CDR3 protein. The sample shows about a million distinct CDR3 sequences, 15% to 20% of them seen only once. The sequenced sample was blood, either unsorted or a sorted T cell fraction (not recorded which). The receptors come from a human donor who was either an allogeneic HSCT recipient or a stem cell or donor lymphocyte infusion donor (not recorded which). It is not recorded whose cells these are; they may come from a transplant donor. Each CDR3 is given with its conserved first and last residue. A D gene is named only where the DNA matches it firmly. The size entry is marked missing in some rows and otherwise reads once, few, many or a size class.

clone_size	v_call	j_call	d_call	cdr3_nt	cdr3_aa
few	TRBV5-1	TRBJ1-5	TRBD1	TGCGCCAGCAGCTTGAGTGACAGGGATGATCAGCCCCAGCATTTT	CASSLSDRDDQPQHF
few	TRBV7-6	TRBJ2-3	TRBD2	TGTGCCAGCAGCTCCCAAACGAGTAGCGGGTTGGGGACAGATACGCAGTATTTT	CASSSQTSSGLGTDTQYF
few	TRBV20-1	TRBJ1-5	.	TGCAGTTTAGGGGCCAGCAATCAGCCCCAGCATTTT	CSLGASNQPQHF
.	TRBV7-2	TRBJ1-2	TRBD1	TGTGCCAGCAGCCCTTTCGACAGGGTTCACTATGGCTACACCTTC	CASSPFDRVHYGYTF
.	TRBV6-6	TRBJ2-5	.	TGTGCCACCAATAGGGACTTCCAAGAGACCCAGTACTTC	CATNRDFQETQYF
.	TRBV20-1	TRBJ1-2	.	TGCAGTGCTAGGATGCAGGGTGGAGGCTACACCTTC	CSARMQGGGYTF
few	TRBV15	TRBJ2-3	TRBD2	TGTGCCACCAGCAGAGATAGCGGGGCTAGCACAGATACGCAGTATTTT	CATSRDSGASTDTQYF
.	TRBV2	TRBJ1-2	.	TGTGCCAGCATGGCGGACAAAGGCGGCTACACCTTC	CASMADKGGYTF
many	TRBV29-1	TRBJ1-1	.	TGCAGCGTTGAAGGAGCGGGGAACACTGAAGCTTTCTTT	CSVEGAGNTEAFF
few	TRBV5-1	TRBJ2-1	TRBD2	TGCGCCAGCAGCTCGCCCCATTCTAGCGGGACCTACAATGAGCAGTTCTTC	CASSSPHSSGTYNEQFF
.	TRBV6-2/TRBV6-3	TRBJ1-5	TRBD1	TGTGCCAGCAGACTACCCGGGACAGCGGCCAATCAGCCCCAGCATTTT	CASRLPGTAANQPQHF
.	TRBV7-2	TRBJ1-1	.	TGTGCCAGCAGCGATGAAGGGGCCGGCTTCTCAACTGAAGCTTTCTTT	CASSDEGAGFSTEAFF
few	TRBV5-1	TRBJ2-1	TRBD1	TGCGCCAGCAGCTTGGCCCGGGACAGGGGCTACAATGAGCAGTTCTTC	CASSLARDRGYNEQFF
.	TRBV27	TRBJ1-6	.	TGTGCCAGCAGTTTCGGGGTTATGGGAGTCCCTTATAATTCACCCCTCCACTTT	CASSFGVMGVPYNSPLHF
many	TRBV20-1	TRBJ1-1	.	TGCAGTAGACAGGCAAGAAACATGAACACTGAAGCTTTCTTT	CSRQARNMNTEAFF
few	TRBV4-3	TRBJ2-1	TRBD1	TGCGCCAGCAGCCCAGGGGGAGCGTTGTATGAGCAGTTCTTC	CASSPGGALYEQFF
.	TRBV5-4	TRBJ2-6	.	TGTGCCAGCAGCTTCGGAAGGGGAAGCTCTGGGGCCAACGTCCTGACTTTC	CASSFGRGSSGANVLTF
.	TRBV20-1	TRBJ2-7	.	TGCAGTGCTAGAGATGAGGAGAAGAGCTCCTACGAGCAGTACTTC	CSARDEEKSSYEQYF
.	TRBV6-2/TRBV6-3	TRBJ2-5	.	TGTGCCAGCAGTCAGCTCGGGGGGCCGAGGCAAGAGACCCAGTACTTC	CASSQLGGPRQETQYF
few	TRBV27	TRBJ1-1	.	TGTGCCACCAGGTTGGGTGGGATGAACACTGAAGCTTTCTTT	CATRLGGMNTEAFF
.	TRBV7-9	TRBJ1-2	.	TGTGCCAGCAGCTTAGAGTGGGCAGACCCTAACTATGGCTACACCTTC	CASSLEWADPNYGYTF
many	TRBV12-3/TRBV12-4	TRBJ2-1	TRBD2	TGTGCCAGCACAAGGTCCCCGACTAGCGGCTACAATGAGCAGTTCTTC	CASTRSPTSGYNEQFF
few	TRBV29-1	TRBJ1-2	.	TGCAGCGTTGGGTCAGGGGTCGGAGGCTACACCTTC	CSVGSGVGGYTF
few	TRBV4-2	TRBJ2-1	.	TGTGCCAGCAGCCAAGGCCAGGGACGGAACACCAATGAGCAGTTCTTC	CASSQGQGRNTNEQFF
.	TRBV20-1	TRBJ2-3	.	TGCAGTGCTAGAGACAGACTCCTCCGTAGCACAGATACGCAGTATTTT	CSARDRLLRSTDTQYF
.	TRBV5-6	TRBJ1-2	TRBD1	TGTGCCTGCAGCTTACACAGGGGGCGCGACGGCTACACCTTC	CACSLHRGRDGYTF
.	TRBV9	TRBJ1-3	.	TGTGCCAGCAGCGCCTACACGAGACAGTTAACTGGAAACACCATATATTTT	CASSAYTRQLTGNTIYF
.	TRBV7-3	TRBJ2-1	.	TGTGCCAGCAGCCCGCTGGGGCCAGCCGGGGACAATGAGCAGTTCTTC	CASSPLGPAGDNEQFF
once	TRBV2	TRBJ2-7	.	TGTGCCAGGGGGAAAACTAACTACGAGCAGTACTTC	CARGKTNYEQYF
.	TRBV30	TRBJ2-5	.	TGTGCCTGGAGTGTAGGCGTGGTTCAAGAGACCCAGTACTTC	CAWSVGVVQETQYF
few	TRBV7-2	TRBJ2-1	TRBD2	TGTGCCAGCAGCGTGGGGACTAGCGGGACCCTTCGCAATGAGCAGTTCTTC	CASSVGTSGTLRNEQFF